This is a list of T cell receptor beta chains from one sample in a study of cytomegalovirus exposure and HLA in healthy donors. Repertoires were generated with immunoSEQ multiplex PCR, while TCRdb's copy carries only in-frame clones and drops some. The sample includes about 160,000 clones, approximately 89% of them seen just once. Input material: PBMCs. The receptors were sampled from a man aged 18 to 30 in good health and CMV-seropositive. Each CDR3 is given with its conserved first and last residue. The D gene is left open where the match is weak. Clone size appears in some rows only: once, few, many, or a class for an expanded clone.

v_gene	j_gene	d_gene	abundance	CDR3nt	CDR3aa
TRBV10-3	TRBJ1-2	NA	NA	TGTGCCATCAGTGACCTACAGGGTGATGATGGCTACACCTTC	CAISDLQGDDGYTF
TRBV6-6	TRBJ2-7	TRBD1	NA	TGTGCCAGCAAAACACCGGGACAGGCCTACGAGCAGTACTTC	CASKTPGQAYEQYF
TRBV11-3	TRBJ2-1	NA	once	TGTGCCAGCAGCTTAGTATCCTACAATGAGCAGTTCTTC	CASSLVSYNEQFF
TRBV19	TRBJ1-1	TRBD1	NA	TGTGCCAGCGTTAAAGACAGGGGGTACACTGAAGCTTTCTTT	CASVKDRGYTEAFF
TRBV9	TRBJ2-1	TRBD2	NA	TGTGCCAGCAGCGTAGCTCCCGCGGGAGTCGGGAATGAGCAGTTCTTC	CASSVAPAGVGNEQFF
TRBV9	TRBJ2-7	TRBD1	NA	TGTGCCAGCAGCCCCCGACAGGGATCGGGGGAGCAGTACTTC	CASSPRQGSGEQYF
TRBV11-1	TRBJ2-7	NA	NA	TGTGCCAGCAGCCGCGACGTAGCGGACCTTGGGGAGCAGTACTTC	CASSRDVADLGEQYF
TRBV28	TRBJ1-2	TRBD1	NA	TGTGCCAGCACGCCTTCGGACAGGGACTATGGCTACACCTTC	CASTPSDRDYGYTF
TRBV9	TRBJ1-4	TRBD1	NA	TGTGCCAGCAGCCTGGACAGGGGAGATGAAAAACTGTTTTTT	CASSLDRGDEKLFF
TRBV29-1	TRBJ1-2	TRBD1	once	TGCAGCGTTGAAGGGGGACAGGGCGGCTATGGCTACACCTTC	CSVEGGQGGYGYTF
TRBV7-9	TRBJ2-3	TRBD2	NA	TGTGCCAGCAGCTTAGCTAGCGGGAGCACAGATACGCAGTATTTT	CASSLASGSTDTQYF
TRBV23-1	TRBJ2-1	TRBD2	NA	TGCGCCAGCAGTCAATCTGACCTGGGACTAGTATGCAATGAGCAGTTCTTC	CASSQSDLGLVCNEQFF
TRBV11-3	TRBJ2-1	NA	NA	TGTGCCAGCAGCTTTGAAGGGGCCGACTACAATGAGCAGTTCTTC	CASSFEGADYNEQFF
TRBV28	TRBJ2-7	NA	NA	TGTGCCAGCAGGGTTCGTCTGGAGTCCTACGAGCAGTACTTC	CASRVRLESYEQYF
TRBV19	TRBJ1-5	NA	NA	TGTGCCAGTAGTATATGGCAGGGTGAGCCCCAGCATTTT	CASSIWQGEPQHF
TRBV7-9	TRBJ1-2	TRBD1	NA	TGTGCCAGCAGTGACACCGGGACAGCCTCCTATGGCTACACCTTC	CASSDTGTASYGYTF
TRBV9	TRBJ1-1	TRBD1	NA	TGTGCCAGCAGCGTAGGGGTGACAGGGGAGGGGTATAACACTGAAGCTTTCTTT	CASSVGVTGEGYNTEAFF
TRBV5-6	TRBJ2-3	NA	NA	TGTGCCAGCAGCTTTTCAGTGGTAGATACGCAGTATTTT	CASSFSVVDTQYF
TRBV11-3	TRBJ2-3	TRBD2	NA	TGTGCCAGCAGCTCCCGGACTAGCGGGAGGGCCACAGATACGCAGTATTTT	CASSSRTSGRATDTQYF
TRBV7-9	TRBJ1-2	NA	NA	TGTGCCAGCAGCGGAACAGGGATCACTGGCTACACCTTC	CASSGTGITGYTF
TRBV6-1	TRBJ1-2	TRBD1	NA	TGTGCCAGCAGTGAACCGGGACAGGGGGCCTTCTATGGCTACACCTTC	CASSEPGQGAFYGYTF
TRBV7-9	TRBJ2-3	TRBD2	NA	TGTGCCAGCAGCCCGGGACTAGCGGGGTCAGATACGCAGTATTTT	CASSPGLAGSDTQYF
TRBV4-1	TRBJ2-1	TRBD1	NA	TGCGCCAGCAGCCGATTCCAAGACAGGGCTGACAATGAGCAGTTCTTC	CASSRFQDRADNEQFF
TRBV28	TRBJ1-2	NA	NA	TGTGCCAGCAGTTCACCCCAGGCTCCCGGCTATGGCTACACCTTC	CASSSPQAPGYGYTF
TRBV2	TRBJ2-1	TRBD2	once	TGTGCCAGCAGAGGGCCCCGGGGACTAGCGACCGCATGGGAGCAGTTCTTC	CASRGPRGLATAWEQFF
TRBV18	TRBJ1-1	NA	NA	TGTGCCAGCTTGAGGGGGGGCGGGGACAACACTGAAGCTTTCTTT	CASLRGGGDNTEAFF
TRBV5-1	TRBJ1-5	NA	NA	TGCGCCAGCAGCTTGGAGCCGGACAGTGGGAATCAGCCCCAGCATTTT	CASSLEPDSGNQPQHF
TRBV15	TRBJ1-3	NA	NA	TGTGCCACCAGCAGAGATGCCGGGACAACCTCTGGAAACACCATATATTTT	CATSRDAGTTSGNTIYF
TRBV2	TRBJ1-2	TRBD1	NA	TGTGCCAGCAGTGACGCCCGGACAGGTTTCTATGGCTACACCTTC	CASSDARTGFYGYTF
TRBV10-2	TRBJ2-7	TRBD2	NA	TGCGCCAGCAGTGAGCGACTAGCGGGATCCTACGAGCAGTACTTC	CASSERLAGSYEQYF
TRBV6-1	TRBJ1-1	NA	NA	TGTGCCAGCAGTGAAGCAGGGGGGGGACCCACTGAAGCTTTCTTT	CASSEAGGGPTEAFF